Below are 26 T cell receptor beta chains sequenced from a single sample in a study of cytomegalovirus exposure and HLA in healthy donors. With 60 Vbeta and 13 Jbeta primers, the PCR was carried out. Profiling relied on immunoSEQ multiplex PCR, and the TCRdb table lists in-frame clones only, not all of them. Of under 200,000 clones in the sample, around 77% were seen once. Sequenced material: PBMCs. The receptors here all came from a man aged 60-69 years in good health and CMV-seronegative.

A word on this clone: The germline gene is not matched at one end of the junction; a read error may be the cause. J is TRBJ1-1 and V is TRBV6-5; the D gene is possibly TRBD1 (6 bases). CDR1 and CDR2 (germline): MNHEY, SVGAGI. This CDR3 spans 15 amino acids. CDR3 loop: CAGSYSGTGTTEAFF. The CDR3 region has the DNA TGTGCCGGCAGTTACTCTGGAACAGGGACCACTGAAGCTTTCTTT.

The chain is built from TRBV5-4 and TRBJ2-5, with D tentatively TRBD1 (6 bases). The V end lost 5 bases, the J end lost 5 bases, and 16 bases lay between the germline ends. Germline loops: CDR1 SGHNT, CDR2 YYREEE (reference sequence). CDR3 length equals 14 residues. The DNA of the CDR3 is TGTGCCAGCAGACGCCAGGGGACGGGGGAGACCCAGTACTTC. This gives the protein CASRRQGTGETQYF. Variable domain in full (rest from reference TRBV5-4 and TRBJ2-5): ETGVTQSPTHLIKTRGQQVTLRCSSQSGHNTVSWYQQALGQGPQFIFQYYREEENGRGNFPPRFSGLQFPNYSSELNVNALELDDSALYLCASRRQGTGETQYFGPGTRLLVL.

In its sample, this clone was seen once. The chain employs TRBV29-1 and TRBJ2-5; 8 bases align to TRBD2. The J call could be wrong; TRBJ2-7 is a better fit for the DNA end. CDR1 is SQVTM, CDR2 ANQGSEA, per germline. This CDR3 is 14 amino acids long. The CDR3 DNA reads as TGCAGCGTTGTAACGGGGGGGCGCCTCGGCGAGCAGTACTTC. Amino acids: CSVVTGGRLGEQYF.

The V gene is TRBV5-4, the J gene TRBJ2-5, with TRBD2 matching over 10 bases. CDR3 length: 18 amino acids. Germline CDR1 and CDR2: SGHNT and YYREEE (reference sequence). With V trimmed by 6 bases and J by 3 bases, 17 bases remained unmatched. The CDR3 loop reads CASTLTGRAAGGKETQYF. CDR3 sequence (DNA): TGTGCCAGCACCCTCACGGGACGGGCAGCGGGAGGGAAAGAGACCCAGTACTTC.

The chain has TRBV12-2 and TRBJ2-3; no check of the table's D call, TRBD2, against the DNA was made. TRBV12-2 corresponds to a pseudogene. CDR3 size: 15 residues. Here the CDR3 reads CASRLTGEGTDTQYF. Written as DNA, the CDR3 is TGTGCAAGTCGCTTAACGGGGGAGGGGACAGATACGCAGTATTTT.

The chain links TRBV5-4 to TRBJ2-1, with a possible D match to TRBD2 (6 bases). The ends were cut back, 4 bases at V and 5 bases at J, with 10 bases in the middle. The CDR3 runs to 13 residues. Germline V gene sequence: CDR1 SGHNT, CDR2 YYREEE (reference sequence). The CDR3 DNA is TGTGCCAGCAGCCCTAGACTAGACAATGAGCAGTTCTTC. Amino acids: CASSPRLDNEQFF.

The CDR3 reads CASSLGTNGYTGELFF. DNA of the CDR3: TGTGCCAGCAGCTTAGGGACTAACGGATACACCGGGGAGCTGTTTTTT. V usage is TRBV7-2 and J usage is TRBJ2-2, with D tentatively TRBD2 (6 bases). The CDR3 has 16 residues. Germline V gene lookup returns CDR1 SGHTA and CDR2 FQGNSA. The ends were cut back, 1 base at V and 3 bases at J, with 12 bases in the middle.

This clone was observed once. The rearrangement links TRBV9 to TRBJ2-7, with D possibly matching TRBD2 (5 bases). The germline V and J ends were trimmed by 4 bases and 1 base, with 12 bases remaining between them. There are 14 residues in the CDR3. Germline values: CDR1 SGDLS, CDR2 YYNGEE. CDR3 amino acids: CASSPYGGSYEQYF. The CDR3, as DNA: TGTGCCAGCAGCCCCTACGGAGGATCCTACGAGCAGTACTTC.

V is TRBV2 and J is TRBJ1-2; a weak D match, TRBD1 (5 bases). This CDR3 has 15 residues. The V end was cut by 7 bases, the J end by 4 bases, with 19 bases between. Germline CDR1 reads SNHLY; CDR2 reads FYNNEI. CDR3 amino acids: CASKPRGGFGYGYTF. The CDR3 DNA reads TGTGCCAGCAAGCCTCGGGGGGGGTTTGGCTATGGCTACACCTTC.

The V gene is TRBV15, the J gene TRBJ2-7; D may be TRBD1 (6 bases). CDR3 size: 14 residues. V dropped 3 bases and J dropped 3 bases, with 12 bases sitting between them. Germline values: CDR1 LNHNV, CDR2 YYDKDF (reference sequence). The CDR3 loop reads CATSRGQGFYEQYF. CDR3 coding DNA: TGTGCCACCAGCAGGGGACAAGGATTCTACGAGCAGTACTTC.

The rearrangement uses TRBV5-6 and TRBJ2-5; D is possibly TRBD2 (5 bases). The DNA end lines up better with TRBJ2-7; the J call may be wrong. CDR3 length: 13 residues. Germline V lookup: CDR1 SGHDT, CDR2 YYEEEE. CDR3 loop: CASSLYSGYEQYF. In nucleotides, the CDR3 is TGTGCCAGCAGCTTGTACTCGGGATACGAGCAGTACTTC.

J is TRBJ2-7 and V is TRBV5-1, with a tentative D call TRBD1 (6 bases). This CDR3 has 15 residues. Trimming cost V 2 bases and J 0 bases, with 12 bases left between them. The germline gives CDR1 SGHRS, CDR2 YFSETQ. The DNA for the CDR3 is TGCGCCAGCAGCTTATCTTGGGACACCTCCTACGAGCAGTACTTC. Translating gives CASSLSWDTSYEQYF.

V and J are TRBV27 and TRBJ1-4; D is unclear. The CDR3 is 15 residues long. Germline V CDR1 and CDR2: MNHEY, SMNVEV (reference sequence). V gave up 2 bases and J gave up 0 bases, with 7 bases separating them. Here the CDR3 reads CASSLMAATNEKLFF. The CDR3 nucleotides read TGTGCCAGCAGTTTAATGGCAGCAACTAATGAAAAACTGTTTTTT.

The chain couples TRBV18 to TRBJ1-4; weak D call: TRBD1 (6 bases). The CDR3 runs to 13 residues. The V gene's germline CDR1 is KGHSH and CDR2 LQKENI. Trimming stripped 4 bases from V and 7 bases from J, with 10 bases between. The CDR3 protein is CASSLGQTEKLFF. The DNA for the CDR3 is TGTGCCAGCTCACTCGGACAGACTGAAAAACTGTTTTTT.

V usage is TRBV12-5 and J usage is TRBJ2-7; 9 nucleotides match TRBD1. Germline loops: CDR1 LGHNT, CDR2 FRNRAP. Unmatched junction bases numbered 4, after V lost 5 bases and J lost 2 bases. The length of the CDR3 is 14 residues. CDR3 sequence reads: CASGATGGPYEQYF. In nucleotides, the CDR3 is TGTGCTAGTGGTGCGACAGGGGGGCCCTACGAGCAGTACTTC.

This clone was observed a single time. This chain connects TRBV5-4 to TRBJ1-2; 10 bases are a match to TRBD1. The CDR3 spans 14 residues. J gave up 8 bases and V 4 bases, and 8 bases lay outside the gene matches. Germline-derived CDR1 and CDR2 are SGHNT and YYREEE (reference sequence). CDR3 DNA: TGTGCCAGCAGCGGGGGGACAGGGGATGGGGGCTACACCTTC. Encoded protein: CASSGGTGDGGYTF.

This rearrangement joins TRBV5-6 to TRBJ2-7; D might be TRBD1 (6 bases). V was shortened by 3 bases and J by 0 bases, with 16 bases between the two germline ends. CDR1 SGHDT and CDR2 YYEEEE come from the germline V gene. There are 16 residues in the CDR3. CDR3 sequence: CASSSGQFSDSYEQYF. The DNA for the CDR3 is TGTGCCAGCAGCTCTGGACAGTTTTCAGACTCCTACGAGCAGTACTTC.

The J gene is TRBJ2-7, the V gene TRBV7-2, with 11 bases that match TRBD2. Germline values: CDR1 SGHTA, CDR2 FQGNSA. The ends lost 5 bases at V and 4 bases at J; junction bases unmatched: 7. The CDR3 runs 15 residues. The CDR3 region is CASSRSTSGSYEQYF. The CDR3 coding sequence is TGTGCCAGCAGCCGAAGCACTAGCGGGAGTTACGAGCAGTACTTC.

The chain carries TRBV4-3 and TRBJ2-5; 7 positions match TRBD2. The CDR3 consists of 16 residues. Per the germline V gene, CDR1 is LGHNA and CDR2 is YSLEER. J gave up 3 bases and V 1 base, and 8 bases lay outside the gene matches. As DNA, the CDR3 is TGCGCCAGCAGCCAAGTCTTGGAGCGGGGAGAAGAGACCCAGTACTTC. It specifies CASSQVLERGEETQYF.

This clone was counted only a few times. The chain uses TRBV7-9 and TRBJ2-7; D perhaps matches TRBD2 (6 bases). The germline V and J ends were trimmed by 5 bases and 2 bases, with 16 bases remaining between them. Germline V CDR1 and CDR2: SEHNR, FQNEAQ (reference sequence). The CDR3 covers 15 residues. The CDR3 DNA is TGTGCCAGCAGCCCCGGTGGAGGGGTTACCTACGAGCAGTACTTC. Amino acid sequence: CASSPGGGVTYEQYF. The whole variable domain, remainder taken from reference TRBV7-9 and TRBJ2-7, is DTGVSQNPRHKITKRGQNVTFRCDPISEHNRLYWYRQTLGQGPEFLTYFQNEAQLEKSRLLSDRFSAERPKGSFSTLEIQRTEQGDSAMYLCASSPGGGVTYEQYFGPGTRLTVT.

This chain links TRBV2 with TRBJ1-1, with 9 bases lining up with TRBD1. Germline assignment: CDR1 SNHLY and CDR2 FYNNEI. V gave up 5 bases and J gave up 4 bases; unmatched junction bases: 8. The CDR3 covers 15 residues. The DNA for the CDR3 is TGTGCCAGCAGTTACCGGGACAGGGTGAGCACTGAAGCTTTCTTT. Its protein is CASSYRDRVSTEAFF.

The V call is TRBV25-1, the J call TRBJ1-2; TRBD1 might be the D (6 bases). The germline CDR1 and CDR2 sequences are MGHDK and SYGVNS. The CDR3 consists of 14 residues. Trimming left V 2 bases short and J 2 bases short, with 9 bases between. The chain's CDR3 is CASSEPTGNYGYTF. The CDR3 DNA is TGTGCCAGCAGTGAACCGACAGGCAACTATGGCTACACCTTC.

The chain is built from TRBV19 and TRBJ2-1; 11 positions agree with TRBD1. Germline values: CDR1 LNHDA, CDR2 SQIVND (reference sequence). The CDR3 covers 15 residues. V dropped 9 bases and J dropped 4; count of bases not matched to a gene: 8. CDR3 amino acids: CASAPGQGAYNEQFF. The CDR3 DNA sequence: TGTGCCAGCGCTCCCGGACAGGGGGCATACAATGAGCAGTTCTTC. The entire variable domain, with the rest obtained from reference TRBV19 and TRBJ2-1, is as follows: DGGITQSPKYLFRKEGQNVTLSCEQNLNHDAMYWYRQDPGQGLRLIYYSQIVNDFQKGDIAEGYSVSREKKESFPLTVTSAQKNPTAFYLCASAPGQGAYNEQFFGPGTRLTVL.

This chain connects TRBV5-6 to TRBJ1-1; TRBD1 aligns across 9 bases. There are 15 residues in the CDR3. Germline trimming cut 0 bases from V and 5 bases from J; bases unmatched to any gene: 5. Per the germline V gene, CDR1 is SGHDT and CDR2 is YYEEEE. Here the CDR3 reads CASSLATGGGTEAFF. In DNA, the CDR3 is TGTGCCAGCAGCTTGGCGACAGGGGGAGGGACTGAAGCTTTCTTT.

This clone was observed a few times. J is TRBJ2-1 and V is TRBV4-2; unclear D gene. CDR1 and CDR2 from the germline V gene are LGHNA and YNFKEQ. V shed 5 bases and J shed 10 bases, with 18 bases lying between them. CDR3 length: 14 residues. Written as DNA, the CDR3 is TGTGCCAGCAGCTTGATGCGGAGAGAGAGGGAGCAGTTCTTC. The encoded protein is CASSLMRREREQFF.

This rearrangement joins TRBV6-1 to TRBJ2-7; 7 bases agree with TRBD1. CDR3 length: 15 residues. V dropped 4 bases and J dropped 0; count of bases not matched to a gene: 6. Germline V gene data show CDR1 as MNHNS and CDR2 as SASEGT. The CDR3 DNA reads as TGTGCCAGCAGTGTTGACAGGGTAAGCTCCTACGAGCAGTACTTC. The encoded protein is CASSVDRVSSYEQYF.